The rows below give T cell receptor beta chains drawn from one sample of a study of blood T cell repertoires in COVID-19. Sequencing used immunoSEQ multiplex PCR; TCRdb keeps in-frame clones, though not all of them. Of approximately 190,000 clones in the sample, 84% are singletons; the top ten hold about 3.2%. The sequenced sample consisted of PBMCs or T cells enriched from blood (not recorded which). These receptors originate from a woman aged 25-40 years who had been exposed to COVID-19. Each CDR3 is given with its conserved first and last residue. A D gene is named only where the DNA matches it firmly. Clone size appears in some rows only: once, few, many, or a class for an expanded clone.

j_call: TRBJ2-4
clone_size: -
d_call: TRBD1
cdr3_length: 16
v_call: TRBV7-9
cdr3_nt: TGTGCCAGCAGCCCATCCCTGGACAGGCCACCACGGATTCAGTACTTC
cdr3_aa: CASSPSLDRPPRIQYF

j_call: TRBJ1-1
clone_size: -
d_call: TRBD1
cdr3_length: 16
v_call: TRBV19
cdr3_nt: TGTGCCAGTAGTCGTCCAGGGGGCACCCAGAACACTGAAGCTTTCTTT
cdr3_aa: CASSRPGGTQNTEAFF

j_call: TRBJ2-1
clone_size: -
d_call: -
cdr3_length: 11
v_call: TRBV19
cdr3_nt: TGTGCCAGTAGATCAGGGGCAGGGCAGTTCTTC
cdr3_aa: CASRSGAGQFF

j_call: TRBJ2-1
clone_size: -
d_call: -
cdr3_length: 16
v_call: TRBV29-1
cdr3_nt: TGCAGCGTTGCCGAGGTCTTAGGATTTGCCTACAATGAGCAGTTCTTC
cdr3_aa: CSVAEVLGFAYNEQFF

j_call: TRBJ2-3
clone_size: -
d_call: -
cdr3_length: 14
v_call: TRBV27
cdr3_nt: TGTGCCAGCAGTTTCTCGGGGGAGACAGATACGCAGTATTTT
cdr3_aa: CASSFSGETDTQYF

j_call: TRBJ2-1
clone_size: -
d_call: -
cdr3_length: 16
v_call: TRBV6-2/TRBV6-3
cdr3_nt: TGTGCCAGCAGTTATCTCTACACCTTCCGGTCCCCCGAGGTAGTCTTC
cdr3_aa: CASSYLYTFRSPEVVF

j_call: TRBJ1-4
clone_size: -
d_call: -
cdr3_length: 15
v_call: TRBV6-6
cdr3_nt: TGTGCCAGCAGGCAATCGGGGGGCCCTAATGAAAAACTGTTTTTT
cdr3_aa: CASRQSGGPNEKLFF

j_call: TRBJ2-7
clone_size: -
d_call: -
cdr3_length: 16
v_call: TRBV19
cdr3_nt: TGTGCCAGTAGTATTGGGCAGGGGACACGGAGCTACGAGCAGTACTTC
cdr3_aa: CASSIGQGTRSYEQYF

j_call: TRBJ1-1
clone_size: -
d_call: -
cdr3_length: 13
v_call: TRBV3-1/TRBV3-2
cdr3_nt: TGTGCCAGCAGCCTGACAGTGTCCACTGAAGCTTTCTTT
cdr3_aa: CASSLTVSTEAFF

j_call: TRBJ2-7
clone_size: -
d_call: -
cdr3_length: 14
v_call: TRBV3-1/TRBV3-2
cdr3_nt: TGTGCCAGCAGCCAACGAGAACAGAGATACGAGCAGTACTTC
cdr3_aa: CASSQREQRYEQYF

j_call: TRBJ2-3
clone_size: -
d_call: TRBD2
cdr3_length: 18
v_call: TRBV7-2
cdr3_nt: TGTGCCAGCAGCTTAGAAGATGGGGTTAGCGGGGTCACAGATACGCAGTATTTT
cdr3_aa: CASSLEDGVSGVTDTQYF

j_call: TRBJ1-1
clone_size: -
d_call: -
cdr3_length: 15
v_call: TRBV2
cdr3_nt: TGTGCCAGCAGTGACGGGGGGGGCTGGAAAACTGAAGCTTTCTTT
cdr3_aa: CASSDGGGWKTEAFF

j_call: TRBJ2-7
clone_size: -
d_call: -
cdr3_length: 13
v_call: TRBV5-6
cdr3_nt: TGTGCCAGCAGCTTGGGCCCCCAAGTCGGGCAGTACTTC
cdr3_aa: CASSLGPQVGQYF

j_call: TRBJ1-3
clone_size: -
d_call: TRBD1
cdr3_length: 16
v_call: TRBV4-2
cdr3_nt: TGTGCCAGCAGCACAGCGACAGGGGGCGCTTCAAACACCATATATTTT
cdr3_aa: CASSTATGGASNTIYF

j_call: TRBJ2-7
clone_size: -
d_call: TRBD1
cdr3_length: 15
v_call: TRBV6-2/TRBV6-3
cdr3_nt: TGTGCCAGCAGTTACGTGGGGGACAGGGCCCACGAGCAGTACTTC
cdr3_aa: CASSYVGDRAHEQYF

j_call: TRBJ1-4
clone_size: -
d_call: -
cdr3_length: 16
v_call: TRBV2
cdr3_nt: TGTGCCAGCAGACCCTACAGGGAAGGGGTTGATGAAAAACTGTTTTTT
cdr3_aa: CASRPYREGVDEKLFF

j_call: TRBJ1-6
clone_size: -
d_call: TRBD1
cdr3_length: 15
v_call: TRBV4-1
cdr3_nt: TGCGCCAGCAGCCCGCGGGGACAGGGGGCTTCACCCCTCCACTTT
cdr3_aa: CASSPRGQGASPLHF

j_call: TRBJ1-4
clone_size: -
d_call: TRBD1
cdr3_length: 17
v_call: TRBV18
cdr3_nt: TGTGCCAGCTCGTTACAGGGGGACCCCTCAACTAATGAAAAACTGTTTTTT
cdr3_aa: CASSLQGDPSTNEKLFF

j_call: TRBJ2-2
clone_size: -
d_call: TRBD2
cdr3_length: 18
v_call: TRBV4-3
cdr3_nt: TGCGCCAGCAGCCAAGATCTCGGACTAGCGGGGGAGAATGGGGAGCTGTTTTTT
cdr3_aa: CASSQDLGLAGENGELFF

j_call: TRBJ2-1
clone_size: -
d_call: -
cdr3_length: 13
v_call: TRBV7-9
cdr3_nt: TGTGCCAGCAGCTTGGGGGCGTCCAATGAGCAGTTCTTC
cdr3_aa: CASSLGASNEQFF

j_call: TRBJ1-1
clone_size: -
d_call: TRBD1
cdr3_length: 11
v_call: TRBV7-9
cdr3_nt: TGTGCCAGCAGACGGACAGGGGGAGCTTTCTTT
cdr3_aa: CASRRTGGAFF

j_call: TRBJ1-1
clone_size: once
d_call: -
cdr3_length: 12
v_call: TRBV2
cdr3_nt: TGTGCCAGCGGGGGGGTGACCACTGAAGCTTTCTTT
cdr3_aa: CASGGVTTEAFF

j_call: TRBJ1-2
clone_size: few
d_call: TRBD1
cdr3_length: 17
v_call: TRBV19
cdr3_nt: TGTGCCAGTAGTCCGGACAGGGGCCCTTCTCCCTCTCTTGGCTACACCTTC
cdr3_aa: CASSPDRGPSPSLGYTF

j_call: TRBJ1-3
clone_size: -
d_call: -
cdr3_length: 14
v_call: TRBV3-1/TRBV3-2
cdr3_nt: TGTGCCAGCAGCGAATTGCGATCTGGAAACACCATATATTTT
cdr3_aa: CASSELRSGNTIYF

j_call: TRBJ1-2
clone_size: -
d_call: TRBD1
cdr3_length: 14
v_call: TRBV6-5
cdr3_nt: TGTGCCAGCAGTCCAAGGACAGGGGACTATGGCTACACCTTC
cdr3_aa: CASSPRTGDYGYTF

j_call: TRBJ2-3
clone_size: -
d_call: -
cdr3_length: 14
v_call: TRBV7-2
cdr3_nt: TGTGCCAGCAGCGGGAAGCGGGGCACAGATACGCAGTATTTT
cdr3_aa: CASSGKRGTDTQYF

j_call: TRBJ2-4
clone_size: -
d_call: TRBD1
cdr3_length: 16
v_call: TRBV3-1/TRBV3-2
cdr3_nt: TGTGCCAGCAGCCAACACCTGGGACAGAAGAAACACATTCAGTACTTC
cdr3_aa: CASSQHLGQKKHIQYF

j_call: TRBJ1-1
clone_size: -
d_call: -
cdr3_length: 15
v_call: TRBV5-5
cdr3_nt: TGTGCCAGCAGCTTGACTCTGCTAGGAAACACTGAAGCTTTCTTT
cdr3_aa: CASSLTLLGNTEAFF

j_call: TRBJ1-1
clone_size: -
d_call: TRBD1
cdr3_length: 18
v_call: TRBV19
cdr3_nt: TGTGCCAGTAGTATAGATAGGACAGGGGTTTTTATGAACACTGAAGCTTTCTTT
cdr3_aa: CASSIDRTGVFMNTEAFF

j_call: TRBJ1-2
clone_size: -
d_call: -
cdr3_length: 15
v_call: TRBV15
cdr3_nt: TGTGCCACCAGCAATAGGGCAGGGGTGGGGTATGGCTACACCTTC
cdr3_aa: CATSNRAGVGYGYTF

j_call: TRBJ1-2
clone_size: -
d_call: TRBD1
cdr3_length: 14
v_call: TRBV7-2
cdr3_nt: TGTGCCAGCAGCCCCAACAGGGGTGACTATGGCTACACCTTC
cdr3_aa: CASSPNRGDYGYTF

j_call: TRBJ1-1
clone_size: -
d_call: -
cdr3_length: 14
v_call: TRBV29-1
cdr3_nt: TGCAGCGTAGAGTCATCCCGAGCGAACACTGAAGCTTTCTTT
cdr3_aa: CSVESSRANTEAFF

j_call: TRBJ1-1
clone_size: -
d_call: -
cdr3_length: 14
v_call: TRBV25-1
cdr3_nt: TGTGCCAGCAGTGAATATAGCGGGCACACTGAAGCTTTCTTT
cdr3_aa: CASSEYSGHTEAFF